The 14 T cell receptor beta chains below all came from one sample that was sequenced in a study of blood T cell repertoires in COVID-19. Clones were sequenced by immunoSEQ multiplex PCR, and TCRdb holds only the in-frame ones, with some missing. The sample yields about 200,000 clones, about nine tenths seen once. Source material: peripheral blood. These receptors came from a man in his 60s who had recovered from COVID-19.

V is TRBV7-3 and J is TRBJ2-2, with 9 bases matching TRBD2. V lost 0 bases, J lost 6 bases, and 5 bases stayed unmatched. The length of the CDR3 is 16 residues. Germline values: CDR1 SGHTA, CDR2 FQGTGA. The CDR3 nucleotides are TGTGCCAGCAGCTTAACCAGAACTAGCGGGCCCGGGGAGCTGTTTTTT. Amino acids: CASSLTRTSGPGELFF.

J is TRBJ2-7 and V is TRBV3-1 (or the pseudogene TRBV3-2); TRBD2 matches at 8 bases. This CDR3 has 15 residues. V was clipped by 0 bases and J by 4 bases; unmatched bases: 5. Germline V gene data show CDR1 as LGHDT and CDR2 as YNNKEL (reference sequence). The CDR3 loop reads CASSQDGLARYEQYF. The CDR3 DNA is TGTGCCAGCAGCCAAGATGGACTAGCCAGGTACGAGCAGTACTTC.

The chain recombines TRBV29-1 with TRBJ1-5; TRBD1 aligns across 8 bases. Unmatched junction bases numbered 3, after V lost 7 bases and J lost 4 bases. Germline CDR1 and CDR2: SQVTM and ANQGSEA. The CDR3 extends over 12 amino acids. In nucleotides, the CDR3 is TGCAGCGCGCGACAGGGGAATCAGCCCCAGCATTTT. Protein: CSARQGNQPQHF.

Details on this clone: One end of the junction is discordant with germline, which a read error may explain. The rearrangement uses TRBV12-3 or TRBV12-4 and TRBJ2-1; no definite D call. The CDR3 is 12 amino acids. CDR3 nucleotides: TGTGCCAGCAGTTTATCCAGGAAGATCCTGATCTTC. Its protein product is CASSLSRKILIF.

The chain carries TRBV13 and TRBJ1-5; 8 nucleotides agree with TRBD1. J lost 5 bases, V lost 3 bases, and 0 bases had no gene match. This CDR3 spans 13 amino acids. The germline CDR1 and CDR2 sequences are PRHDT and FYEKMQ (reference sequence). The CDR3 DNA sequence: TGTGCCAGCAGCTTGGACAGGGATCAGCCCCAGCATTTT. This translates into CASSLDRDQPQHF.

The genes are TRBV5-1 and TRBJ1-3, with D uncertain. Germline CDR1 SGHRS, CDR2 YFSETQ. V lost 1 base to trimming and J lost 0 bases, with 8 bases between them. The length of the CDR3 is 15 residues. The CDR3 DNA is TGCGCCAGCAGCTTGAGTCCGGGCTCTGGAAACACCATATATTTT. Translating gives CASSLSPGSGNTIYF.

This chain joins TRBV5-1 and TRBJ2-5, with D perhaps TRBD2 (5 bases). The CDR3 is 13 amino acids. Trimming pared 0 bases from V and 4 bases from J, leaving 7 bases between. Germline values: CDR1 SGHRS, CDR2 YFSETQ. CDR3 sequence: CASSLASRETQYF. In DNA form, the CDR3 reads TGCGCCAGCAGCTTGGCTAGCCGAGAGACCCAGTACTTC.

CDR3 in amino acids: CASSPDYPGEQYF. The CDR3 nucleotides read TGTGCCAGCAGCCCCGACTACCCGGGGGAGCAGTACTTC. This chain connects TRBV7-2 to TRBJ2-7, with D possibly matching TRBD2 (5 bases). V lost 5 bases and J lost 7, with 15 bases in between. Germline CDR1 reads SGHTA; CDR2 reads FQGNSA. CDR3 length equals 13 residues.

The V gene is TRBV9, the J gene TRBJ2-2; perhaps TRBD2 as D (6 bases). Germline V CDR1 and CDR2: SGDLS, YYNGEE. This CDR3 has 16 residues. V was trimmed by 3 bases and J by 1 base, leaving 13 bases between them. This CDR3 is CASSEGLALNTGELFF. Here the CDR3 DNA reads TGTGCCAGCAGCGAGGGGCTAGCGCTGAACACCGGGGAGCTGTTTTTT.

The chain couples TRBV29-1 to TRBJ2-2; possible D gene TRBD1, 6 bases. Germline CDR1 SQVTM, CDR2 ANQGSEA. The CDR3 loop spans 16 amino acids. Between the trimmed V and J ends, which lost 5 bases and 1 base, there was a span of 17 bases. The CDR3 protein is CSVSTGTGMNTGELFF. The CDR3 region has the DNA TGCAGCGTTTCTACAGGGACGGGGATGAACACCGGGGAGCTGTTTTTT.

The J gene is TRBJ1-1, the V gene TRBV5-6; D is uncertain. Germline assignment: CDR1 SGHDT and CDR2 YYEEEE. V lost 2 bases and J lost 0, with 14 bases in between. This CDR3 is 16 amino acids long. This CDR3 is CASSFSLGSMNTEAFF. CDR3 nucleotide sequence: TGTGCCAGCAGCTTCTCCTTAGGGAGCATGAACACTGAAGCTTTCTTT.

The chain's CDR3 is CASSYGRNTEAFF. The CDR3 nucleotides are TGTGCCAGCAGTTACGGGAGGAACACTGAAGCTTTCTTT. The rearrangement joins TRBV6-5 to TRBJ1-1; D unclear. The CDR3 runs 13 residues. V was trimmed by 2 bases and J by 1 base, leaving 5 bases between them. Germline V gene data show CDR1 as MNHEY and CDR2 as SVGAGI.

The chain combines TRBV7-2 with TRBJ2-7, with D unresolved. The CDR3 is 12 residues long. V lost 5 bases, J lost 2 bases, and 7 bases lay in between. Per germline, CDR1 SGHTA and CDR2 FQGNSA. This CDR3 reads CASSPTAYEQYF. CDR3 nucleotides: TGTGCCAGCAGCCCGACTGCCTACGAGCAGTACTTC. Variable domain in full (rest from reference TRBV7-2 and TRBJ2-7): GAGVSQSPSNKVTEKGKDVELRCDPISGHTALYWYRQSLGQGLEFLIYFQGNSAPDKSGLPSDRFSAERTGGSVSTLTIQRTQQEDSAVYLCASSPTAYEQYFGPGTRLTVT.

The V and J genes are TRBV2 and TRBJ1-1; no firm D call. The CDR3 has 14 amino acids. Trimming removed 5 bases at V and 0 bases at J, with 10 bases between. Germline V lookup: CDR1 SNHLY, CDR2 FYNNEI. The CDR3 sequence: CASSQRLMNTEAFF. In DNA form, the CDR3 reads TGTGCCAGCAGTCAGAGGCTCATGAACACTGAAGCTTTCTTT.